What follows are 6 T cell receptor beta chains derived from one specimen sequenced in a study of cytomegalovirus exposure and HLA in healthy donors. PCR primers comprised 60 Vbeta and 13 Jbeta primers. Repertoires were generated with immunoSEQ multiplex PCR, while TCRdb's copy carries only in-frame clones and drops some. This table has over 110,000 clones, around 82% appearing once. The sample comprised PBMCs. These receptor sequences come from a woman in her thirties or forties in good health and CMV-seropositive.

The CDR3 DNA follows: TGCAGCGTTGTGGGACAGGGACCGGACACAGATACGCAGTATTTT. Its protein product is CSVVGQGPDTDTQYF. The chain uses TRBV29-1 and TRBJ2-3; 9 nucleotides line up with TRBD1. The CDR3 totals 15 residues. Germline V gives CDR1 SQVTM, CDR2 ANQGSEA. J was trimmed by 2 bases and V by 4 bases; bases with no gene match: 7.

This clone was observed once. V and J are TRBV11-2 and TRBJ2-7, with 13 bases fitting TRBD2. CDR3 length: 18 residues. The V gene end was trimmed by 3 bases and the J gene end by 1 base; junction bases not matched to a gene: 9. Germline V gene sequence: CDR1 SGHAT, CDR2 FQNNGV. The CDR3 DNA reads as TGTGCCAGCAGCTTGGGGACTAGCGGGAATCTTGCATCCTACGAGCAGTACTTC. It specifies CASSLGTSGNLASYEQYF.

This clone was counted between two and nine times. The J gene is TRBJ2-1, the V gene TRBV5-1; 13 bases are shared with TRBD2. Germline CDR1 is SGHRS and CDR2 is YFSETQ. CDR3 length equals 16 residues. With 4 bases clipped from V and 6 bases from J, the junction kept 7 bases outside the gene matches. The CDR3 DNA reads as TGCGCCAGCAGCATTTCCGGGACTAGCGGGATCAATGAGCAGTTCTTC. Amino acids: CASSISGTSGINEQFF.

The chain uses TRBV7-9 and TRBJ2-6, with D tentatively TRBD1 (5 bases). The V gene lost 3 bases and the J gene lost 1 base, with 7 bases spanning the gap. The CDR3 consists of 15 residues. Germline V gene data show CDR1 as SEHNR and CDR2 as FQNEAQ (reference sequence). The DNA of the CDR3 is TGTGCCAGCAGCTTCCAGGGTTCTGGGGCCAACGTCCTGACTTTC. Protein sequence: CASSFQGSGANVLTF.

The CDR3 coding sequence is TGTGCCAGCAGTGAAATTACTAGCGGGACACAAGAGACCCAGTACTTC. Protein: CASSEITSGTQETQYF. The chain employs TRBV2 and TRBJ2-5, with 10 bases fitting TRBD2. The CDR3 has 16 residues. After removal of 2 bases from V and 2 bases from J, the junction contained 5 bases not matched to a gene. The germline V gene has CDR1 SNHLY and CDR2 FYNNEI.

This clone appeared a few times. The chain employs TRBV5-1 and TRBJ2-1; D ambiguous. CDR1 is SGHRS, CDR2 YFSETQ, per germline. The V and J ends lost 5 bases and 3 bases respectively, with 6 bases between them. The CDR3 length is 12 residues. The CDR3 sequence is CASSQDYNEQFF. The CDR3 DNA sequence: TGCGCCAGCAGTCAGGACTACAATGAGCAGTTCTTC.